Described below is a single TCR beta chain sequence and its context. Its antigen is unidentified. V trimming: 8 bases; J trimming: 3 bases; junction bases outside the gene matches: 10. This CDR3 has 15 amino acids. Germline CDR1 SNHLY, CDR2 FYNNEI. The data were taken from a study of cytomegalovirus exposure and HLA in healthy donors. Study observations and caveats: Later on, analysis showed that most CMV-associated TCR beta chains appeared to be HLA-restricted. The dataset shows that most TCR sequences were rare, while some public TCRs occurred in many donors.

Primers for the PCR totalled 60 Vbeta and 13 Jbeta. This table comes from immunoSEQ multiplex PCR, and its TCRdb copy is limited to in-frame clones, with some not included. The sample shows 200,000 or so clones, approximately 83% of them seen only once. Healthy donors of bone marrow made up the group. This receptor was obtained from a boy aged 2 to 9 in good health and CMV-seronegative. J is TRBJ1-5 and V is TRBV2, with 7 nucleotides matching TRBD1. Specimen: PBMCs. The CDR3, as DNA: TGTGCCAGCGACTCGACAGGGTTGGTCAATCAGCCCCAGCATTTT. As protein: CASDSTGLVNQPQHF.